This T cell receptor beta chain was found in a study of shared clonotypes between healthy human individuals. Study-level background: Per donor, CD8 memory used one plate, CD8 naive used two, CD4 memory used three and CD4 naive used three.

Approximately 220 ng DNA, about 33,000 T cell genomes, went into each sorted-subset replicate PCR. The protocol was immunoSEQ multiplex PCR, while the TCRdb copy is restricted to in-frame clones and leaves out a portion. The repertoire holds around 1.9 million clones, about 92% seen once, with under 2% in the top ten. The ends were cut back, 4 bases at V and 6 bases at J, with 16 bases in the middle. The germline V gene has CDR1 MGHDK and CDR2 SYGVNS. The CDR3 has 14 amino acids. Naive CD8 cells, CD45RO-negative and positively selected for CCR7, excluded terminally differentiated effector memory CD45RA+ cells.

V gene TRBV25-1 combines with J gene TRBJ2-7, with D perhaps TRBD1 or TRBD2 (5 bases each). This receptor was obtained from a man between 18 and 29 years old in good health. Some clones in this sample may be carry-over from other donors' samples. Specimen: naive CD8+ T cells from PBMCs. Here the CDR3 reads CASSGDHVGAEQYF. The DNA of the CDR3 is TGTGCCAGCAGTGGGGACCATGTGGGAGCCGAGCAGTACTTC.